This is a list of T cell receptor beta chains from one sample in a study of blood T cell repertoires in COVID-19. The method was immunoSEQ multiplex PCR; TCRdb's version includes in-frame clones alone and lacks a portion of them. The sample gives fewer than 600,000 clones, roughly 87% of which show up once; 0.7% to 1% is in the top ten. Sequencing was done on a sample of peripheral blood. The receptors were gathered from a man aged 18 to 29 with COVID-19, enrolled during active disease. Each CDR3 is given with its conserved first and last residue. The D gene is left open where the match is weak. Some rows have no size entry. The others give once, few or many, or a class for an expanded clone.

J | size | D | V | DNA | CDR3
TRBJ2-7 | . | . | TRBV15 | TGTGCCACCAGCAGAGACAGGGGAAGTCAGAGCGAGCAGTACTTC | CATSRDRGSQSEQYF
TRBJ2-1 | . | TRBD2 | TRBV3-1/TRBV3-2 | TGTGCCAGCAGCCTCGGTCTAGCGGGGGCCACCGGTAACAATGAGCAGTTCTTC | CASSLGLAGATGNNEQFF
TRBJ2-7 | . | . | TRBV10-1 | TGCGCCAGCAGTGAGTCCTCAAGCGAGCCCGTCGCATTC | CASSESSSEPVAF
TRBJ2-2 | few | . | TRBV24-1 | TGTGCCACCAGTGATCCTGGACAGAGGCCCGGGGAGCTGTTTTTT | CATSDPGQRPGELFF
TRBJ2-2 | . | TRBD1 | TRBV5-1 | TGCGCCAGCAGCCAAGGACAGGTCTGGAACGGGGAGCTGTTTTTT | CASSQGQVWNGELFF
TRBJ2-5 | . | TRBD1 | TRBV5-5 | TGTGCCAGCAGCGGTGGGACAGGGTCAGAGACCCAGTACTTC | CASSGGTGSETQYF
TRBJ1-6 | . | TRBD1 | TRBV27 | TGTGCCAGCAGTTCCCGGGACAGTAGGTCACCCCTCCACTTT | CASSSRDSRSPLHF
TRBJ2-3 | . | TRBD1 | TRBV18 | TGTGCCAGCTCACTAGGACAGGGCGAGAGCACAGATACGCAGTATTTT | CASSLGQGESTDTQYF
TRBJ1-4 | . | TRBD1 | TRBV30 | TGTGCCTGGAGCAAAGGGGGCTTAACTAATGAAAAACTGTTTTTT | CAWSKGGLTNEKLFF
TRBJ1-3 | . | . | TRBV15 | TGTGCCACCAGCAGATACCCCCGACAAAGCTCTGGAAACACCATATATTTT | CATSRYPRQSSGNTIYF
TRBJ1-5 | . | . | TRBV7-2 | TGTGCCAGCAGCTTAGGGGGGAGGGGAAGCAATCAGCCCCAGCATTTT | CASSLGGRGSNQPQHF
TRBJ2-7 | . | . | TRBV9 | TGTGCCAGCAGCGTAGCGGGGGGCCCTTACGAGCAGTACTTC | CASSVAGGPYEQYF
TRBJ2-3 | . | . | TRBV3-1/TRBV3-2 | TGTGCCAGCAGCCAAGATCCTCCCTCTAGCACAGATACGCAGTATTTT | CASSQDPPSSTDTQYF
TRBJ2-2 | . | . | TRBV2 | TGTGCCAGCAGGTTTGGCAAGAACACCGGGGAGCTGTTTTTT | CASRFGKNTGELFF